This T cell receptor beta chain was sequenced for a study of shared clonotypes between healthy human individuals. This clone showed up just once. The CDR3 runs to 17 residues. The table came from immunoSEQ multiplex PCR; TCRdb's copy has only in-frame clones and leaves some out. In the table there are 2.3 million or so clones, just over 90% of which are singletons. This TCR was recovered from a man aged 18 to 30 in good health. Some clones in this sample may be carry-over from other donors' samples. The gene calls are TRBV21-1 and TRBJ1-5; the table gives TRBD1 as D, unverified against the DNA. TRBV21-1 counts as a pseudogene. The sequenced material came from naive CD4+ T cells from PBMCs. Subset noted: CD45RA+ positively selected. This chain's CDR3 is CASSRGDREYSNQPQHF. CDR3 nucleotide sequence: TGTGCCAGCAGCCGGGGGGACAGGGAATATAGCAATCAGCCCCAGCATTTT.